The rows below give T cell receptor beta chains drawn from one sample of a study of cytomegalovirus exposure and HLA in healthy donors. Assay: immunoSEQ multiplex PCR; the TCRdb copy retains only in-frame clones and omits some. This sample has about 72,000 clones, with approximately 75% found just once. Sequenced: PBMCs. These receptors were taken from a human donor in good health. Both conserved end residues are part of each CDR3. Clone sizes are given selectively: once, few, many, or a class where the clone is expanded.

V gene | CDR3 length | clone size | CDR3 protein
TRBV5-1 | 14 | - | CASSPVGPPGGYTF
TRBV7-2 | 17 | - | CASSLAPGHPSTDTQYF
TRBV10-1 | 14 | - | CAITPGTGGYEQYF
TRBV29-1 | 12 | few | CSVQFSGNTIYF
TRBV29-1 | 14 | - | CSVELLARPYEQYF
TRBV19 | 15 | - | CASSIARQGDTEAFF
TRBV2 | 14 | - | CASRKRGPDNEQFF
TRBV19 | 15 | once | CASSIMAGVEETQYF
TRBV19 | 15 | few | CASSTHLDREETQYF
TRBV5-1 | 16 | few | CASNPLTGQGVRGYTF
TRBV29-1 | 12 | few | CSVESLNYGYTF
TRBV7-8 | 17 | - | CASSLGRTGLYHHGYTF
TRBV7-8 | 14 | - | CASSLSTGTNEQFF
TRBV11-1 | 16 | - | CASSSRRTRGADTQYF